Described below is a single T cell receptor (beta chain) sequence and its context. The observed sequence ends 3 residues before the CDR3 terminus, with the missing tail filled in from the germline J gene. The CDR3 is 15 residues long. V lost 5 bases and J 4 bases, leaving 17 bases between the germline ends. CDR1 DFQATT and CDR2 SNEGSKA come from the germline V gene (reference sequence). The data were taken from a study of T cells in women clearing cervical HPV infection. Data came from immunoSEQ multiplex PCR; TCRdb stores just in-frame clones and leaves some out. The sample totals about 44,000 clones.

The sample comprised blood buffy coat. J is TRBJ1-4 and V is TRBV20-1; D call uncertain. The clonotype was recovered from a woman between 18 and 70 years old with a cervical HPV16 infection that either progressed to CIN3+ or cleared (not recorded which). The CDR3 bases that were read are TGCAGTGCTCCCGATCGTACAGACAATAATGAAAAA. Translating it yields CSAPDRTDNNEK. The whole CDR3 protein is CSAPDRTDNNEKLFF.